This record looks at one TCR beta chain sequence and its context. Its target is not known. The sample originates from a study of graft-versus-host responses after intestinal transplantation. TCRdb's table, derived via immunoSEQ multiplex PCR, lists solely in-frame clones and lacks some. The data contain 50,000 or so clones, around 90% of them singletons. Germline V lookup: CDR1 SGHRS, CDR2 YFSETQ. The CDR3 has 15 residues. The V and J ends lost 0 bases and 6 bases, in that order; junction bases with no gene match: 5. This receptor was identified in a human donor who was the organ donor for an intestinal transplant. The chain uses TRBV5-1 and TRBJ2-7, with TRBD2 matching over 11 bases. This specimen consisted of unstimulated CD4+ T cells sorted from spleen or lymph node cells, obtained before transplant. The CDR3 sequence is CASSLGLAGGAEQYF. The CDR3 bases are TGCGCCAGCAGCTTGGGGCTAGCGGGAGGCGCCGAGCAGTACTTC.